The entry below gives a single TCR beta chain sequence along with its context. Its antigen is currently not known. Within one base of it there is no much larger clone, and no base qualities were kept. The germline V gene supplies CDR1 MGHDK and CDR2 SYGVNS. V loses 3 bases of germline sequence and J loses 5 bases, and the interval between the two ends is 13 bases. Including the terminal cysteine and phenylalanine, the CDR3 comprises 14 residues. Only the CDR3 region is kept as DNA, spanning 42 bases read in frame from base 1. Viable CD3+CD4+ or CD3+CD8+ cells that were CCR7+CD45RA+CD45RO-CD95-CD27+CD28+ were classified as naive T cells. Peripheral blood samples were provided by related bone marrow donors on the day of marrow donation. Mononuclear cells from peripheral blood and bone marrow were separated by Ficoll-Hypaque density centrifugation and then cryopreserved. CD4+ and CD8+ T cells, including naive and memory subsets, were sorted by FACS using a FACSAria II.

Genomic DNA was the input for TRB sequencing, which was run either with the immunoSEQ assay at survey resolution or with the hsTCRB kit. In the source study's methods: The immunoSEQ software was used for initial read processing, and the LymphoSeq R package was used for repertoire analyses. For each TRB dataset, clonality was calculated as 1 minus normalized Shannon entropy, and the Gini coefficient was computed as well. To infer phenotypes in unsorted samples, TRB sequences from sorted subsets of the recipient or donor were mapped onto the unsorted samples of the same recipient. In TCRdb, the immuneACCESS table is reduced to in-frame sequences with V and J assigned. These tables do not hold every clone; where another copy was compared, an unresolved V gene accounts for under half, and the others remain unexplained. V and J calls and clone size are given by that table; D and trimming were obtained from the DNA. The sample profile shows 31,000 or so clones; about 91% of them were found once. Of the sample, around 0.096% falls within the top ten clones.

This entry is derived from a study of T cells after posttransplantation cyclophosphamide (dated by TCRdb to the mid-2010s). About the investigation overall: The study tracked T cell repertoire reconstitution by TRB sequencing after myeloablative bone marrow transplantation using posttransplantation cyclophosphamide as GVHD prophylaxis. Samples from around 40 PTCy-treated patients and fewer than 20 related bone marrow donors of those patients were subjected to antigen receptor sequencing. Blood from every one of the 30 to 35 PTCy patients who had 1-year posttransplant specimens underwent TRB sequencing. TRB sequencing was also done on up to 3 additional blood samples from 2 to 5.2 years after transplant in 3 patients, and on pretransplant blood from several patients. TRA and TRB clonality were tightly correlated in 10 or so samples, so subsequent TCR analyses focused on TRB only. Public TRB sequences were searched against a database of over 3,000 sequences associated with responses to pathogens, tumor antigens, self-antigens and alloantigens.

Overall study outcomes, separate from this receptor: The TRB repertoires of T cells infiltrating skin or GI tract showed only limited overlap with the TRB repertoires of T cells in blood. Across 40 to 55 patients, TRB clonality was highly associated with recipient CMV seropositivity and CMV reactivation, and PTCy diversity was similar to diversity in CNI/methotrexate controls. Donor-recipient similarity was low at 1-2 months but rose over the first year, and later blood repertoires were often dominated by donor CD8+ memory clones.

This sequence originates from a man aged 25 to 40 in good health and a related stem cell transplant donor. The receptor chain draws on TRBV25-1 and TRBJ1-2; the D region possibly corresponds to TRBD1 (5 bases align). Input material: naive CD4+ T cells sorted from blood. The DNA sequence is as follows: TGTGCCAGCAGTGAGGGCGGGACTTGGTATGGCTACACCTTC. Translation gives CASSEGGTWYGYTF.